This T cell receptor (beta chain) was obtained from a study of PD-1 blockade in classical Hodgkin lymphoma. Study-wide findings and caveats: TCR diversity at baseline was reported to be reduced in newly diagnosed patients relative to healthy donors.

A remark on this clone: The antigen is not known.

Documented time point: newly diagnosed, previously untreated cHL patient sample. Measured with immunoSEQ multiplex PCR; TCRdb has only the in-frame clones, and not every one. The repertoire holds about 47,000 clones, with about nine tenths as singletons. With 3 bases clipped from V and 0 bases from J, the junction kept 3 bases outside the gene matches. The CDR3 is 15 residues long. Looked up from germline, CDR1 is SGHNT and CDR2 is YYREEE (reference sequence). This clonotype was obtained from a human donor with classical Hodgkin lymphoma. This chain uses TRBV5-4 with TRBJ2-3; 8 nucleotides agree with TRBD2. The sequenced material came from peripheral blood mononuclear cells (PBMCs). This CDR3 is CASSSASGSTDTQYF. The CDR3 bases are TGTGCCAGCAGCTCTGCTAGCGGGAGCACAGATACGCAGTATTTT.